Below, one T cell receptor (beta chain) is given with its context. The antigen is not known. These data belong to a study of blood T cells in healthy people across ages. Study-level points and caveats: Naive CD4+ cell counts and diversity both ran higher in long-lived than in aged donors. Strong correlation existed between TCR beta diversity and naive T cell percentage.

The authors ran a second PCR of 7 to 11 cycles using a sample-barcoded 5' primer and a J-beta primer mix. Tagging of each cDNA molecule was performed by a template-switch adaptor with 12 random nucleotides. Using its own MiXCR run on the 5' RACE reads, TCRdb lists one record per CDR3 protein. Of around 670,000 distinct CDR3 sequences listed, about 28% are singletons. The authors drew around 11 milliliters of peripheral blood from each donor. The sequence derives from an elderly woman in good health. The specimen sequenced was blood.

As DNA, the CDR3 is TGTGCCAGCAGTTTATGGACGGACCGCGCTGAAGCTTTCTTT. Its protein product is CASSLWTDRAEAFF. V is TRBV28 and J is TRBJ1-1; the D is unclear. The CDR3 has 14 amino acids. V gave up 0 bases and J gave up 6 bases, with 11 bases separating them. Germline values: CDR1 MDHEN, CDR2 SYDVKM.